The text below deals with one TCR beta chain. The antigen is unknown. The CDR3 totals 14 residues. J lost 0 bases, V lost 8 bases, and 3 bases had no gene match. The germline CDR1 and CDR2 sequences are MNHNS and SASEGT. The entry originates in a study of shared clonotypes between healthy human individuals. Study background: Per donor, CD8 memory used one plate, CD8 naive used two, CD4 memory used three and CD4 naive used three.

Notes on the study in general: Sample collection involved blood only; tissue repertoires are likely different.

The assay was run at deep level. Genomic DNA per cell subset filled all wells of several immunoSEQ plates. The repertoire was sequenced with immunoSEQ multiplex PCR; TCRdb's copy has only in-frame clones and lacks some. The data hold over a million clones, with approximately 97% observed a single time. The sequenced sample was naive CD4+ T cells sorted from blood. The subset denotes: CD45RA+ positively selected. The rearrangement uses TRBV6-1 and TRBJ2-2; TRBD1 aligns across 7 bases. The receptor's source is a man aged 30 to 45 in good health. The CDR3 region has the DNA TGTGCCAGCGGGGGACAGCCGAACACCGGGGAGCTGTTTTTT. Protein sequence: CASGGQPNTGELFF.